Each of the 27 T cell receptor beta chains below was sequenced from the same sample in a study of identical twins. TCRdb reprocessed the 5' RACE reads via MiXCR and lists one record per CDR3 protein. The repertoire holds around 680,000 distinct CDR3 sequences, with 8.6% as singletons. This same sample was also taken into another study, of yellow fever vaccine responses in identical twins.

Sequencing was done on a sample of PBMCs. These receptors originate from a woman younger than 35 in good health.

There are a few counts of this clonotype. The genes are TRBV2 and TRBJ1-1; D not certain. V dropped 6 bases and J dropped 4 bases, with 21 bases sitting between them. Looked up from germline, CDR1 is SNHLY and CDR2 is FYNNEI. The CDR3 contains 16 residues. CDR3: CASRHRVSAGGTEAFF. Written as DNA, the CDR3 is TGTGCCAGCAGGCACCGTGTTAGTGCAGGAGGCACTGAAGCTTTCTTT.

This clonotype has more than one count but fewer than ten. CDR3 region: CASSLMIPGGTNTGELFF. The CDR3 DNA reads as TGTGCCAGCAGCTTAATGATTCCGGGCGGAACGAACACCGGGGAGCTGTTTTTT. V is TRBV11-2 and J is TRBJ2-2, with D uncertain. This CDR3 is built from 18 residues. Germline lookup yields CDR1 SGHAT and CDR2 FQNNGV. V dropped 2 bases and J dropped 0 bases, with 16 bases sitting between them.

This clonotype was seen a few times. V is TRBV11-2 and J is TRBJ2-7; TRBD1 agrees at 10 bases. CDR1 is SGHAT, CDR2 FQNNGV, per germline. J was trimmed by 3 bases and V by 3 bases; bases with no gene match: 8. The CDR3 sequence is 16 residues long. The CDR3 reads CASSFGEGQGYYEQYF. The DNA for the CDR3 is TGTGCCAGCAGCTTCGGTGAGGGACAGGGGTACTACGAGCAGTACTTC.

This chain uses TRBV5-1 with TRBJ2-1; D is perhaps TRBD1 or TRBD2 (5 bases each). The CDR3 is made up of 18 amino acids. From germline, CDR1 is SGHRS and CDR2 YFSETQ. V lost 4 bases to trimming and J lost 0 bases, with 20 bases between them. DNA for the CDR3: TGCGCCAGCAGCCGGTCGGGGCAGCCCCTTAGCTCCTACAATGAGCAGTTCTTC. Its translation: CASSRSGQPLSSYNEQFF.

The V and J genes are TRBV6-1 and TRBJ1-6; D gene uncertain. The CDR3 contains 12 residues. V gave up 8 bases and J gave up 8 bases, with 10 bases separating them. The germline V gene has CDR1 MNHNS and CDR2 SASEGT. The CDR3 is CASRFGDSPLHF. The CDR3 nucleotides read TGTGCCAGCCGCTTCGGGGATTCACCCCTCCACTTT.

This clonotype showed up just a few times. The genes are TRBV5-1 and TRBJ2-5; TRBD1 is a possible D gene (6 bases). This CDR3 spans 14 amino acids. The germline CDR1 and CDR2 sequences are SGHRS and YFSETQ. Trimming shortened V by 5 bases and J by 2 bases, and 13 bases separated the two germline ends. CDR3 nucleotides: TGCGCCAGCAGATTTGGGACAACACAAGAGACCCAGTACTTC. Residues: CASRFGTTQETQYF.

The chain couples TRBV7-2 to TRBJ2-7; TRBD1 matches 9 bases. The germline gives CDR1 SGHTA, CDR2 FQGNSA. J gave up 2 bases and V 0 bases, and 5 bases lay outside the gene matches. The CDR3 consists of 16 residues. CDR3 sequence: CASSLAMGQGPYEQYF. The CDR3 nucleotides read TGTGCCAGCAGCTTAGCAATGGGACAGGGCCCCTACGAGCAGTACTTC.

CDR3 DNA sequence: TGTGCCAGCAGCTTCTTAGGGAGTATTGAGCAGTTCTTC. Translation gives CASSFLGSIEQFF. The gene calls are TRBV11-2 and TRBJ2-1, with a tentative D call TRBD2 (5 bases). Trimming removed 3 bases from V and 9 bases from J, with 12 bases in between. The CDR3 extends over 13 amino acids. Germline CDR1 reads SGHAT; CDR2 reads FQNNGV.

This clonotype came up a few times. The chain's CDR3 is CASSLAGLGTGTDTQYF. The CDR3 region has the DNA TGTGCCAGCAGCTTAGCAGGTTTGGGGACAGGGACAGATACGCAGTATTTT. J is TRBJ2-3 and V is TRBV7-9; 9 positions match TRBD1. CDR3 length: 17 amino acids. Germline V gene lookup returns CDR1 SEHNR and CDR2 FQNEAQ (reference sequence). Germline trimming cut 0 bases from V and 3 bases from J; bases unmatched to any gene: 7.

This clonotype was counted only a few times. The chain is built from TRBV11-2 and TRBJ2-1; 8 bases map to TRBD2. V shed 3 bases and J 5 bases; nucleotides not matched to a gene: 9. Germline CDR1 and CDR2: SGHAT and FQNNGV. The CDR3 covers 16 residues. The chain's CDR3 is CASSFLGLGRDNEQFF. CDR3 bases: TGTGCCAGCAGCTTCCTGGGACTAGGTAGGGACAATGAGCAGTTCTTC.

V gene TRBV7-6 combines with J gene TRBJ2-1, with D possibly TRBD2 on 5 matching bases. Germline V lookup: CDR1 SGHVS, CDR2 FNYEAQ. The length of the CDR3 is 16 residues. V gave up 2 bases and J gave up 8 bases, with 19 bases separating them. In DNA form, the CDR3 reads TGTGCCAGCAGCTTACGCCGGCCCCACGGGAACTATGAGCAGTTCTTC. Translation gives CASSLRRPHGNYEQFF.

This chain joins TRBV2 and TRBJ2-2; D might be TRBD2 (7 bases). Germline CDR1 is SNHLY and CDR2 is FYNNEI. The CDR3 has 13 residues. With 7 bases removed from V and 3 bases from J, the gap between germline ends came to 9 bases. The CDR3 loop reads CASTGGYTGELFF. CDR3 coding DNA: TGTGCCAGCACGGGGGGCTACACCGGGGAGCTGTTTTTT.

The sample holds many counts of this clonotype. CDR3 loop: CASSLDRGTFF. As DNA, the CDR3 is TGTGCCAGCAGCCTAGACAGGGGTACCTTCTTC. The chain employs TRBV12-3 or TRBV12-4 and TRBJ2-1, with TRBD1 matching 8 bases. Trimming at V came to 6 bases and at J to 16 bases, leaving 8 bases not matched to a gene. The CDR3 runs 11 residues.

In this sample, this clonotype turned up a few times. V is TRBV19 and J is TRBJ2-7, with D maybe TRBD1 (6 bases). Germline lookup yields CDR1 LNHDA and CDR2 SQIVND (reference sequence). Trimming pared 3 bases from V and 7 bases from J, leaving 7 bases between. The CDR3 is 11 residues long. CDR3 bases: TGTGCCAGTAGTATGGGGGCAGAGCAGTACTTC. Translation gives CASSMGAEQYF.

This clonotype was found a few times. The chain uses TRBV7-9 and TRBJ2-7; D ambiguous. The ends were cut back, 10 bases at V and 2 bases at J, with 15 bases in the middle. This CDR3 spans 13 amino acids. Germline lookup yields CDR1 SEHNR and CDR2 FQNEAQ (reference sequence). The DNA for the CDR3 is TGTGCCACCACCCACGCTGGGGCCTACGAGCAGTACTTC. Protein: CATTHAGAYEQYF.

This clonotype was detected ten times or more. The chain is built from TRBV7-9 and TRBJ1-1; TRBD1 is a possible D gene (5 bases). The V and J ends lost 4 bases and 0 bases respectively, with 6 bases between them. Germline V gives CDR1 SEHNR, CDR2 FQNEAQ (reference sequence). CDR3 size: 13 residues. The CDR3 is CASSSTVNTEAFF. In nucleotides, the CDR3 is TGTGCCAGCAGCTCGACAGTGAACACTGAAGCTTTCTTT.

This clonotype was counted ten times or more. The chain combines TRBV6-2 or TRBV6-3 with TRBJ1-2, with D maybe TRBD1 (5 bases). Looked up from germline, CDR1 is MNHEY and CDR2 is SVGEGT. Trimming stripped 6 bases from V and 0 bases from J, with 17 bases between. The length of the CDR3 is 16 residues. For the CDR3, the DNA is TGTGCCAGCAGCCACCGACCGACACAGGCTAACTATGGCTACACCTTC. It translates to CASSHRPTQANYGYTF.

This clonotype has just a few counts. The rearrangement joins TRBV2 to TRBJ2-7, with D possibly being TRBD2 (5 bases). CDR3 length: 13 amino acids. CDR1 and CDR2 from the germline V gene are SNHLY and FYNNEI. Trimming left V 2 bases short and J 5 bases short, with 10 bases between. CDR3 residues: CASSEWERDEQYF. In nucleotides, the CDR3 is TGTGCCAGCAGTGAATGGGAGAGGGACGAGCAGTACTTC.

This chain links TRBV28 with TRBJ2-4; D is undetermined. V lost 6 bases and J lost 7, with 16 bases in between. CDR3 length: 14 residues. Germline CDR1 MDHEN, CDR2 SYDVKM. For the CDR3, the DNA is TGTGCCAGCAGCTCCGACCCGCGGTGGAACATTCAGTACTTC. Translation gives CASSSDPRWNIQYF.

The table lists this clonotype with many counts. The CDR3: CASSFQGGDTGELFF. Here the CDR3 DNA reads TGTGCCAGCAGCTTCCAGGGAGGCGACACCGGGGAGCTGTTTTTT. The gene calls are TRBV7-8 and TRBJ2-2; tentative D call: TRBD2 (6 bases). The germline V gene has CDR1 SGHVS and CDR2 FQNEAQ. Trimming took off 3 bases at V and 3 bases at J, with 11 bases between the two ends. This CDR3 has 15 amino acids.

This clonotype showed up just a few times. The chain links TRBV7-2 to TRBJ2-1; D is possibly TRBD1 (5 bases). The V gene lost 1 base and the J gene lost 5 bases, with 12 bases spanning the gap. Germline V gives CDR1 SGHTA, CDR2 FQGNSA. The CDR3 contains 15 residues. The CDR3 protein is CASSLVGAFNNEQFF. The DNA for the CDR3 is TGTGCCAGCAGCTTAGTTGGGGCCTTCAACAATGAGCAGTTCTTC.

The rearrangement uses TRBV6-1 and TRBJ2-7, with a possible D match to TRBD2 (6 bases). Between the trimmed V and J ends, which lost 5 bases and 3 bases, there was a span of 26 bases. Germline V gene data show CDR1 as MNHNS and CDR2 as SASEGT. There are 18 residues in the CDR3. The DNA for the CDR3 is TGTGCCAGCAGTCCCCGCCTACGGTCAGAAGCCGGGGGCTACGAGCAGTACTTC. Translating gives CASSPRLRSEAGGYEQYF.

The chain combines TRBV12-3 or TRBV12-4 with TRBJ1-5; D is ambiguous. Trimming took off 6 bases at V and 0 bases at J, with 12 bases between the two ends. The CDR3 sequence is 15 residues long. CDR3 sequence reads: CASSVNQVSNQPQHF. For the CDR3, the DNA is TGTGCCAGCAGCGTGAACCAGGTTAGCAATCAGCCCCAGCATTTT.

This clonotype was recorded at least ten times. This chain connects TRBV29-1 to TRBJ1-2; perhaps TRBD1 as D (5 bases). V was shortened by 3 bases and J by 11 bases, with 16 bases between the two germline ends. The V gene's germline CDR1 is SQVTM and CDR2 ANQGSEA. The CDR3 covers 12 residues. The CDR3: CSVDRGGTVYTF. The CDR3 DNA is TGCAGCGTTGATAGGGGAGGAACCGTATACACCTTC.

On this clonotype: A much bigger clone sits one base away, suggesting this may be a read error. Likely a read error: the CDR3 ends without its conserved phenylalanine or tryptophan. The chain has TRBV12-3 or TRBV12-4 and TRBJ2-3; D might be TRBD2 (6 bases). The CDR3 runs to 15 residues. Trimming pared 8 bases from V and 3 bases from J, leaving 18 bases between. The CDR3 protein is CASSPQVGGTDTQYS. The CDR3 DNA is TGTGCCAGCTCTCCCCAGGTGGGAGGTACAGATACGCAGTATTCT.

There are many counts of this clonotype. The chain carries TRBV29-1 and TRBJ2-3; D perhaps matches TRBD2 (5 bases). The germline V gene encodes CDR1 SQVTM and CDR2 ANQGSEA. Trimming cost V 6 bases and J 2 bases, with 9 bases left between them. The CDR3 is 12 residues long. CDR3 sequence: CSVAVYTDTQYF. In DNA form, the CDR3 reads TGCAGCGTAGCGGTATACACAGATACGCAGTATTTT.

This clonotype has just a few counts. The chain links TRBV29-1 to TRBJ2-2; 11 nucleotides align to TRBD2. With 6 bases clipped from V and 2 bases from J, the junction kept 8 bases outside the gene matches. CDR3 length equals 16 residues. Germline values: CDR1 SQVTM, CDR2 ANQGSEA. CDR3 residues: CSVTSGGFGNTGELFF. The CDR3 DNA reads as TGCAGCGTAACTAGCGGGGGATTCGGAAACACCGGGGAGCTGTTTTTT.